Listed here are 27 T cell receptor beta chains from one sample, sequenced in a study of early T cells in non-severe SARS-CoV-2 infection. TCRdb re-called the 5' RACE reads through MiXCR, storing one row per CDR3 protein. The table has about 30,000 distinct CDR3 sequences, around 5.1% seen once; the top ten hold approximately 25%. Source material: whole blood. All receptors come from an adult who was a healthcare worker with PCR-confirmed SARS-CoV-2 infection or an uninfected control (not recorded which).

The V and J genes are TRBV20-1 and TRBJ2-3, with D possibly matching TRBD2 (6 bases). V was pared by 0 bases and J by 4 bases, with 17 bases between. CDR3 length: 16 amino acids. CDR1 is DFQATT and CDR2 is SNEGSKA in the germline V gene (reference sequence). The CDR3 bases are TGCAGTGCTAGAGATCTCGTAGCGGCGGACTCAGATACGCAGTATTTT. It codes for CSARDLVAADSDTQYF.

This clonotype was found many times. This chain joins TRBV20-1 and TRBJ1-5; D is perhaps TRBD1 (5 bases). Trimming removed 6 bases from V and 8 bases from J, with 20 bases in between. The CDR3 runs to 14 residues. Germline V lookup: CDR1 DFQATT, CDR2 SNEGSKA (reference sequence). The CDR3 sequence is CSALDRDAREPQHF. The CDR3 DNA reads TGCAGTGCCCTAGACCGGGACGCCAGGGAGCCCCAGCATTTT.

This clonotype was counted ten times or more. The rearrangement joins TRBV30 to TRBJ1-2; no clear D gene. V was clipped by 0 bases and J by 3 bases, with 5 bases between them. Germline V gene lookup returns CDR1 GTSNPN and CDR2 SVGIG (reference sequence). The CDR3 is made up of 12 amino acids. CDR3 nucleotides: TGTGCCTGGAGTGTACGTGACTATGGCTACACCTTC. Protein: CAWSVRDYGYTF.

Ten or more counts support this clonotype. The chain carries TRBV12-3 or TRBV12-4 and TRBJ2-7; 7 bases match TRBD2. V lost 3 bases to trimming and J lost 2 bases; unmatched junction nucleotides: 7. The CDR3 totals 15 residues. The CDR3 nucleotides read TGTGCCAGCAGTTTTTTCGGACTAGTTGCCTACGAGCAGTACTTC. It yields the protein CASSFFGLVAYEQYF.

This clonotype has at least ten counts. This chain joins TRBV28 and TRBJ2-5; D possibly corresponds to TRBD2 (5 bases). The germline V gene has CDR1 MDHEN and CDR2 SYDVKM. The CDR3 length is 18 residues. V lost 3 bases and J 5 bases, leaving 25 bases between the germline ends. The CDR3 sequence is CASSFWPPLERGPETQYF. For the CDR3, the DNA is TGTGCCAGCAGTTTTTGGCCCCCGTTGGAAAGAGGGCCCGAGACCCAGTACTTC.

This clonotype was observed at least ten times. V and J are TRBV20-1 and TRBJ2-5, with TRBD2 matching over 10 bases. The CDR3 spans 15 residues. Germline V CDR1 and CDR2: DFQATT, SNEGSKA (reference sequence). The V segment lost 4 bases and the J segment 1 base; nucleotides outside the gene matches: 6. This chain's CDR3 is CSAIQAGGSQETQYF. Here the CDR3 DNA reads TGCAGTGCTATCCAAGCGGGAGGGTCCCAAGAGACCCAGTACTTC.

Comment on this clonotype: A single base separates this from a much larger clone, so it may be a read error. The CDR3 coding sequence is TGTGCCTGGGGTGTAGCGGGAGGGCCGAGCGAGCAGTACTTC. Translating it yields CAWGVAGGPSEQYF. The genes are TRBV30 and TRBJ2-7; 11 bases agree with TRBD2. This CDR3 is built from 14 residues. The germline CDR1 and CDR2 sequences are GTSNPN and SVGIG (reference sequence).

This clonotype appeared many times. The rearrangement joins TRBV6-2 or TRBV6-3 to TRBJ1-5, with 12 bases aligning to TRBD1. The CDR3 spans 18 residues. Germline assignment: CDR1 MNHEY and CDR2 SVGEGT. V was clipped by 4 bases and J by 7 bases; unmatched bases: 14. CDR3 loop: CASSFSGTGGRLYQPQHF. The CDR3 nucleotides are TGTGCCAGCAGTTTTTCCGGGACAGGGGGCCGACTCTACCAGCCCCAGCATTTT.

Ten or more counts support this clonotype. The chain uses TRBV6-2 or TRBV6-3 and TRBJ2-1, with D tentatively TRBD1 (6 bases). The CDR3 runs to 12 residues. Germline V gene lookup returns CDR1 MNHEY and CDR2 SVGEGT. The ends were cut back, 2 bases at V and 9 bases at J, with 8 bases in the middle. CDR3: CASSYGQPEQFF. For the CDR3, the DNA is TGTGCCAGCAGTTACGGACAGCCTGAGCAGTTCTTC.

This clonotype was observed at least ten times. CDR3 bases: TGTGCCAGCAGCTTAGACCCTTCGGGCTACAATGAGCAGTTCTTC. Its protein is CASSLDPSGYNEQFF. The J gene is TRBJ2-1, the V gene TRBV7-2; D is unclear. V was trimmed by 1 base and J by 3 bases, leaving 10 bases between them. Germline loops: CDR1 SGHTA, CDR2 FQGNSA. The CDR3 sequence is 15 residues long.

This clonotype was recorded many times. In DNA form, the CDR3 reads TGTGCCAGCAGTTTCACTAGCGGGAGCTTCCACGAGCAGTACTTC. Encoded protein: CASSFTSGSFHEQYF. The genes are TRBV6-5 and TRBJ2-7, with 11 positions matching TRBD2. The CDR3 consists of 15 residues. V lost 4 bases and J lost 5; bases outside the gene matches: 7. CDR1 MNHEY and CDR2 SVGAGI come from the germline V gene.

This clonotype has at least ten counts. V is TRBV4-2 and J is TRBJ1-1; D remains ambiguous. The ends were cut back, 1 base at V and 6 bases at J, with 6 bases in the middle. The germline V gene encodes CDR1 LGHNA and CDR2 YNFKEQ. The CDR3 is 12 amino acids. This CDR3 reads CASSQGVAEAFF. The CDR3 nucleotides read TGTGCCAGCAGCCAAGGGGTCGCTGAAGCTTTCTTT.

This clonotype came up many times. V gene TRBV6-2 or TRBV6-3 combines with J gene TRBJ2-3; 11 nucleotides align to TRBD1. Germline CDR1 reads MNHEY; CDR2 reads SVGEGT. This CDR3 is built from 15 residues. The trim removed 6 bases at V and 8 bases at J, leaving 10 bases unmatched. In nucleotides, the CDR3 is TGTGCCAGCAGCGATGGACAGGGGGCGATTGGTACGCAGTATTTT. This encodes CASSDGQGAIGTQYF.

This clonotype showed up many times. The CDR3 region has the DNA TGTGCCAGTAGTAGACAGTTGAGGAACACCGGGGAGCTGTTTTTT. Translated: CASSRQLRNTGELFF. J is TRBJ2-2 and V is TRBV19, with TRBD1 as a possible D gene (5 bases). Trimming shortened V by 4 bases and J by 1 base, and 10 bases separated the two germline ends. This CDR3 comprises 15 residues. Germline values: CDR1 LNHDA, CDR2 SQIVND (reference sequence).

The table lists this clonotype with many counts. The V call is TRBV2, the J call TRBJ2-7; TRBD1 aligns across 7 bases. The V and J ends lost 6 bases and 2 bases, in that order; junction bases with no gene match: 4. Germline CDR1 SNHLY, CDR2 FYNNEI. This CDR3 region has 13 residues. The CDR3: CASSDRVTYEQYF. The CDR3, as DNA: TGTGCCAGCAGCGACAGGGTTACCTACGAGCAGTACTTC.

The CDR3 spells CASRALYRDPQGKNIQYF. In nucleotides, the CDR3 is TGTGCCAGCAGGGCTCTTTACCGGGACCCCCAGGGGAAAAACATTCAGTACTTC. V gene TRBV13 combines with J gene TRBJ2-4; tentatively, D is TRBD1 (6 bases). V dropped 6 bases and J dropped 4 bases, with 25 bases sitting between them. The CDR3 contains 18 residues. Germline V CDR1 and CDR2: PRHDT, FYEKMQ (reference sequence).

This clonotype was observed at least ten times. V gene TRBV21-1 combines with J gene TRBJ2-2; TRBD1 reflects the table's D call only, with no check against the DNA. TRBV21-1 is designated a pseudogene. This CDR3 contains 18 residues. The CDR3 DNA reads TGTGCCAGCAGCTTAAAGTGGGGCCGGGACAGGGGTGCCGGGGAGCTGTTTTTT. Protein: CASSLKWGRDRGAGELFF.

This clonotype was recorded at least ten times. The rearrangement uses TRBV5-1 and TRBJ1-1; D not certain. V was shortened by 0 bases and J by 2 bases, with 8 bases between the two germline ends. The CDR3 contains 14 residues. Per the germline V gene, CDR1 is SGHRS and CDR2 is YFSETQ. The CDR3, as DNA: TGCGCCAGCAGCTTGGACAGACCAAACACTGAAGCTTTCTTT. Translating it yields CASSLDRPNTEAFF.

The chain is built from TRBV7-8 and TRBJ2-2; D is unresolved. The CDR3 spans 14 residues. V lost 2 bases to trimming and J lost 7 bases, with 11 bases between them. Looked up from germline, CDR1 is SGHVS and CDR2 is FQNEAQ. DNA for the CDR3: TGTGCCAGCAGCTTAAATCAGGTTTTCGGGGAGCTGTTTTTT. Residues: CASSLNQVFGELFF.

This clonotype was counted only a few times. The V call is TRBV29-1, the J call TRBJ1-3, with 10 bases that match TRBD1. The V gene end was trimmed by 6 bases and the J gene end by 4 bases; junction bases not matched to a gene: 3. Germline V gene lookup returns CDR1 SQVTM and CDR2 ANQGSEA. The CDR3 is 13 residues long. Here the CDR3 DNA reads TGCAGCGTCGGGACAGGGGTCGGAAACACCATATATTTT. It is translated as CSVGTGVGNTIYF.

The sample holds many counts of this clonotype. The chain recombines TRBV20-1 with TRBJ2-7; 10 bases agree with TRBD1. The CDR3 runs to 15 residues. Per the germline V gene, CDR1 is DFQATT and CDR2 is SNEGSKA (reference sequence). Trimming took 4 bases from V and 5 from J; bases not matched to a gene: 11. The CDR3 here is CSATQRLTGGDEQYF. The CDR3, as DNA: TGCAGTGCTACACAAAGGCTGACAGGGGGCGACGAGCAGTACTTC.

This clonotype was observed many times. The gene calls are TRBV9 and TRBJ2-1, with a weak D call TRBD1 (5 bases). The V end was cut by 4 bases, the J end by 5 bases, with 22 bases between. Germline-derived CDR1 and CDR2 are SGDLS and YYNGEE. The CDR3 is made up of 17 amino acids. DNA for the CDR3: TGTGCCAGCAGCCCCAAGAAAGGGGTAGAGAAGGACAATGAGCAGTTCTTC. Amino acid sequence: CASSPKKGVEKDNEQFF.

The table lists this clonotype with a few counts. The V gene is TRBV27, the J gene TRBJ2-7; D is uncertain. Germline V gives CDR1 MNHEY, CDR2 SMNVEV (reference sequence). Trimming took 4 bases from V and 1 from J, leaving 8 bases between them. This CDR3 comprises 13 residues. CDR3: CASSSAGSYEQYF. The CDR3 DNA follows: TGTGCCAGCAGTTCTGCAGGATCCTACGAGCAGTACTTC.

This clonotype was seen repeatedly, ten times or more. V usage is TRBV12-3 or TRBV12-4 and J usage is TRBJ2-7; 9 nucleotides line up with TRBD1. Germline trimming cut 6 bases from V and 4 bases from J; bases unmatched to any gene: 4. This CDR3 region has 13 residues. CDR3 amino acids: CASRPGQGYEQYF. CDR3 DNA sequence: TGTGCCAGCAGGCCGGGACAGGGTTACGAGCAGTACTTC.

V is TRBV6-1 and J is TRBJ2-2; no definite D call. CDR1 is MNHNS, CDR2 SASEGT, per germline. Trimming cost V 1 base and J 1 base, with 13 bases left between them. The CDR3 runs to 17 residues. The CDR3 is CASSEVYWRRNTGELFF. CDR3 bases: TGTGCCAGCAGTGAAGTCTATTGGCGGAGGAACACCGGGGAGCTGTTTTTT.

V is TRBV12-3 or TRBV12-4 and J is TRBJ1-1; D is ambiguous. The CDR3 is 15 amino acids. Trimming took 3 bases from V and 5 from J, leaving 16 bases between them. In DNA form, the CDR3 reads TGTGCCAGCAGTTTCACGTTGGATCGGAGAACTGAAGCTTTCTTT. Translating it yields CASSFTLDRRTEAFF.

This clonotype was recorded at least ten times. The chain recombines TRBV20-1 with TRBJ2-3; 7 bases match TRBD2. This CDR3 has 17 residues. The V and J ends lost 0 bases and 5 bases, in that order; junction bases with no gene match: 14. Germline CDR1 reads DFQATT; CDR2 reads SNEGSKA (reference sequence). The CDR3 sequence: CSARDGSGSWSGDTQYF. The CDR3 DNA reads TGCAGTGCTAGAGATGGTAGCGGGTCCTGGTCGGGAGATACGCAGTATTTT.